The following is a TCR beta chain sequence with its context. What it binds is unknown. One end of the junction does not line up with germline, which may come from a read error. This entry belongs to a study of tumor and adjacent non-tumor tissue in lung cancer. Whole-study context: Each sample yielded a few million productive TCRbeta reads on average.

Study-wide findings and caveats: Significantly higher TCR diversity was found in tumor than normal lung. Shorter survival was associated with higher TCR diversity in tumors.

This sample's RNA came from whole unsorted tissue. Donors were chemotherapy-naive, newly diagnosed lung cancer surgical patients in China, August–late 2014. TCRbeta libraries were built with three rounds of nested PCR, modified from ARM-PCR. A single record per CDR3 protein comes from TCRdb applying MiXCR to the multiplex PCR reads. The sample includes roughly 200,000 distinct CDR3 sequences, around 71% seen only once; the top ten take about 25%. CDR3 size: 13 residues. CDR1 DFQATT and CDR2 SNEGSKA come from the germline V gene (reference sequence). Sequencing used lung tumor tissue. This chain links TRBV20-1 with TRBJ2-7; D possibly corresponds to TRBD2 (5 bases). The origin of this receptor is a man in his sixties with non-small cell lung cancer. The CDR3 DNA follows: TGCAGTGCTACCGGGATAATCTCCTACGAACAGTACTTC. It is translated as CSATGIISYEQYF.